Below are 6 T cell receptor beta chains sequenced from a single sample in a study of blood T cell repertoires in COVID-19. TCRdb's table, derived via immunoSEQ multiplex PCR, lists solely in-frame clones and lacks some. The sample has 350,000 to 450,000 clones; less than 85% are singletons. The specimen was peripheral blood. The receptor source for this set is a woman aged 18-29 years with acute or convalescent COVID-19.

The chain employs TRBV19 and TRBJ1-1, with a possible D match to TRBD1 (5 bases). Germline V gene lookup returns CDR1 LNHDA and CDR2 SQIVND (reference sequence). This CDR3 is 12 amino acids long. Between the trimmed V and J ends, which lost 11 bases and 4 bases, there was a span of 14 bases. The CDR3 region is CAVSQGSTEAFF. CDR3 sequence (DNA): TGTGCCGTTAGCCAGGGCTCCACTGAAGCTTTCTTT.

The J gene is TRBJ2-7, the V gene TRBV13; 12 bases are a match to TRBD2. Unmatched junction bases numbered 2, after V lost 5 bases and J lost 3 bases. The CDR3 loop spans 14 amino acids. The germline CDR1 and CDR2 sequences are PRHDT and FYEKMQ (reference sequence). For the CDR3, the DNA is TGTGCCAGCAGCCTAGCGGGGGGGGACTACGAGCAGTACTTC. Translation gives CASSLAGGDYEQYF.

The DNA of the CDR3 is TGTGCCAGTAGGGACAGGGTTGCTTTCTTT. Protein: CASRDRVAFF. The rearrangement joins TRBV19 to TRBJ1-1; 8 positions agree with TRBD1. There are 10 residues in the CDR3. The V gene's germline CDR1 is LNHDA and CDR2 SQIVND (reference sequence). V shed 6 bases and J 11 bases; nucleotides not matched to a gene: 2.

CDR3 sequence reads: CASSSREGPLFF. DNA for the CDR3: TGTGCCAGCAGCTCCCGGGAGGGTCCACTGTTTTTT. V gene TRBV5-6 combines with J gene TRBJ1-4; D is unresolved. Germline CDR1 SGHDT, CDR2 YYEEEE. There are 12 residues in the CDR3. V lost 3 bases and J 13 bases, leaving 13 bases between the germline ends.

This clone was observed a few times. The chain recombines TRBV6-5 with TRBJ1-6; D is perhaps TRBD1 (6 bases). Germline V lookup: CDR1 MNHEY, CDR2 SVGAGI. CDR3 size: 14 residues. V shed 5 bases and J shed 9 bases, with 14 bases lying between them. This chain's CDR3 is CASSPAGVGSPLHF. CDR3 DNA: TGTGCCAGCAGTCCCGCAGGGGTGGGTTCACCCCTCCACTTT.

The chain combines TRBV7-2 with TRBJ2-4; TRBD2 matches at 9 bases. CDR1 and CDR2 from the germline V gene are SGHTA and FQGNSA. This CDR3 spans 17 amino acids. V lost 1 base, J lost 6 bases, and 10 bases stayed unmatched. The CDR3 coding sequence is TGTGCCAGCAGCTTAGTGGGCGGGAGGGCCCGGTCAAACATTCAGTACTTC. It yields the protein CASSLVGGRARSNIQYF.